This T cell receptor (beta chain) was observed in a study of blood T cell repertoires in COVID-19. Study overall: The study drew acute and convalescent COVID-19 samples from the United States, Italy and Spain. T cells, B-cell-depleted T cells, or PBMCs provided the cDNA or gDNA that served as material.

Trimming took off 3 bases at V and 0 bases at J, with 4 bases between the two ends. The CDR3 totals 13 residues. Germline V gene lookup returns CDR1 SGHTA and CDR2 FQGNSA. Authors' analysis steps: Reference gene primer amplification gave nucleated cell count estimates. Libraries were prepared by immunoSEQ multiplex PCR; TCRdb keeps only in-frame clonotypes and omits some of them. Clonal size and the V and J genes are those of that table, whereas D and trimming came from the DNA. The sample carries about 160,000 clones, around 84% recorded once. The sample holds one count of this clone. The chain recombines TRBV7-2 with TRBJ2-3; D call uncertain. Material: peripheral blood. The sequence came from an elderly woman with acute or convalescent COVID-19. The CDR3 spells CASSFPSTDTQYF. CDR3 nucleotides: TGTGCCAGCAGCTTCCCAAGCACAGATACGCAGTATTTT.